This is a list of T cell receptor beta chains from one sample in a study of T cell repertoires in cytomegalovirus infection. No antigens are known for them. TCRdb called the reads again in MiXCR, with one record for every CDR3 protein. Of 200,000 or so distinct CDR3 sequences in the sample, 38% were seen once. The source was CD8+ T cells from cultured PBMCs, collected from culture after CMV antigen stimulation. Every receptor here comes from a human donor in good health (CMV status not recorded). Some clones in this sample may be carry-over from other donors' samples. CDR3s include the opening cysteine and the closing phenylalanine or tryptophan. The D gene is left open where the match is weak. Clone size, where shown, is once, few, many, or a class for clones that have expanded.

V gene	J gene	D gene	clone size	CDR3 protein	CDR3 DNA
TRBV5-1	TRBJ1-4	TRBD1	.	CASSAGQGREKLFF	TGCGCCAGCAGCGCGGGACAGGGGAGGGAAAAACTGTTTTTT
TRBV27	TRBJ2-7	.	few	CASSLSGGKSLYEQYF	TGTGCCAGCAGTTTATCCGGCGGGAAATCCTTGTACGAGCAGTACTTC
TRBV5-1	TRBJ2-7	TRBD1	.	CASSTDRGRSYEQYF	TGCGCCAGCAGCACAGACAGGGGTAGATCCTACGAGCAGTACTTC
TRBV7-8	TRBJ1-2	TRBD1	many	CASSLAGQVVYGYTF	TGTGCCAGCAGCTTAGCGGGACAGGTCGTCTATGGCTACACCTTC
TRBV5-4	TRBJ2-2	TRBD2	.	CASSLAGGRPGELFF	TGTGCCAGCAGCTTGGCGGGAGGTCGACCCGGGGAGCTGTTTTTT
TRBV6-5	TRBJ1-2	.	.	CASSYSRGRYYGYTF	TGTGCCAGCAGTTACTCGAGGGGTAGATACTATGGCTACACCTTC
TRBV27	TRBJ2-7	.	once	CASSGVSRVGYEQYF	TGTGCCAGCAGTGGTGTTTCCAGGGTCGGGTACGAGCAGTACTTC
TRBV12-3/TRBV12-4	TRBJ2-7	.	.	CASSYLDRSYEQYF	TGTGCCAGCAGTTACCTGGACCGCTCCTACGAGCAGTACTTC
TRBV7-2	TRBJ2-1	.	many	CASSFGVTVNNEQFF	TGTGCCAGCAGCTTTGGGGTGACAGTTAACAATGAGCAGTTCTTC
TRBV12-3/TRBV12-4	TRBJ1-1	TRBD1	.	CASSLVGTGITEAFF	TGTGCCAGCAGTTTGGTCGGGACAGGGATAACTGAAGCTTTCTTT
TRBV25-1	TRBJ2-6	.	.	CASSRRQSGANVLTF	TGTGCCAGCAGTCGCCGACAGTCTGGGGCCAACGTCCTGACTTTC
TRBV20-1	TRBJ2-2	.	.	CSARSWGNMAGELFF	TGCAGTGCTCGGTCGTGGGGAAATATGGCCGGGGAGCTGTTTTTT
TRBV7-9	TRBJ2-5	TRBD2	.	CASSLATSGPLQETQYF	TGTGCCAGCAGCTTAGCTACTAGCGGACCTCTCCAAGAGACCCAGTACTTC
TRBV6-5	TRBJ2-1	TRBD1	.	CASSSDRDYNEQFF	TGTGCCAGCAGTTCGGACAGGGACTACAATGAGCAGTTCTTC
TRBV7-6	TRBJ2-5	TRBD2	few	CASSLPGLAGPGGNQETQYF	TGTGCCAGCAGCCTCCCGGGACTAGCGGGACCGGGTGGGAACCAAGAGACCCAGTACTTC
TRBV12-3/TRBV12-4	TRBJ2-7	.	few	CASSLGQKLYEQYF	TGTGCCAGCAGTTTGGGGCAGAAACTCTACGAGCAGTACTTC
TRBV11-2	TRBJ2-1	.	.	CASSDWAALTSSYNEQFF	TGTGCCAGCAGCGACTGGGCAGCGCTCACGAGCTCCTACAATGAGCAGTTCTTC
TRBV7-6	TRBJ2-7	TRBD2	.	CASSIRLAGDTDYEQYF	TGTGCCAGCAGCATAAGACTAGCGGGGGATACGGACTACGAGCAGTACTTC
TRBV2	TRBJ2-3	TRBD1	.	CANMLPGQGADTQYF	TGTGCCAACATGCTGCCGGGACAGGGGGCAGATACGCAGTATTTT
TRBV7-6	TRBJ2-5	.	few	CASSLRTGRETQYF	TGTGCCAGCAGCTTACGGACGGGGCGGGAGACCCAGTACTTC